The 2 T cell receptor beta chains presented below share a single source sample, sequenced in a study of metastatic and nonmetastatic thyroid tumors. TCRdb recomputed clones from the PCR reads via MiXCR. The table has approximately 60,000 clones, 30% seen once. Thyroid surgery was preceded by no treatment in any patient. Sequencing was done on a sample of blood. These receptors came from a female donor with papillary thyroid cancer or a benign thyroid nodule (not recorded which). Some clones in this sample may be carry-over from other donors' samples.

The chain uses TRBV9 and TRBJ2-3, with TRBD1 matching over 9 bases. The CDR3 consists of 16 residues. The J segment lost 5 bases and the V segment lost 4 bases, leaving 11 bases of the junction unmatched. In germline, CDR1 is SGDLS, CDR2 YYNGEE. The CDR3 loop is CASSKLPGQGKDTQYF. The CDR3 bases are TGTGCCAGCAGCAAATTACCGGGACAGGGAAAAGATACGCAGTATTTT.

The V and J genes are TRBV7-2 and TRBJ2-5; 10 positions match TRBD2. The J segment lost 2 bases and the V segment lost 1 base, leaving 7 bases of the junction unmatched. There are 17 residues in the CDR3. CDR1 is SGHTA, CDR2 FQGNSA, per germline. CDR3 loop: CASSLGAGAGGQETQYF. DNA of the CDR3: TGTGCCAGCAGCTTAGGGGCGGGAGCGGGAGGGCAAGAGACCCAGTACTTC.